This TCR beta chain is from a study of spatial heterogeneity in lung cancer. For the study at large: The cohort: 70 to 85 early-stage, untreated non-small cell lung cancer patients. Alpha-chain sequences were detected in numbers that were consistently lower than beta-chain sequences. Taken at a median of approximately two years after resection, follow-up PBMC samples underwent sequencing when available.

The CDR3 sequence is 14 residues long. CDR1 is SGDLS, CDR2 YYNGEE, per germline. V gave up 0 bases and J gave up 7 bases, with 14 bases separating them. TCRdb fed the 5' RACE reads into MiXCR, producing one record per CDR3 protein. Here the sample spans about 52,000 distinct CDR3 sequences, around 6.7% being singletons. Time point reported: blood at routine non-recurrence follow-up after resection. From tumor, nontumor lung or frozen PBMC, whole RNA was taken unsorted for sequencing. Study-wide points: More often at tumor resection than at routine follow-up, ubiquitous expanded tumor TCRs were detected in the blood.

Ten or more counts support this clonotype. The antigen is not known. This chain uses TRBV9 with TRBJ2-7; tentative D call: TRBD1 (5 bases). The sequence came from a female donor with early-stage non-small cell lung cancer. The specimen was PBMCs, collected at follow-up. The CDR3 loop is CASSVEDLGVEQYF. The CDR3, as DNA: TGTGCCAGCAGCGTAGAGGATTTAGGGGTTGAGCAGTACTTC.